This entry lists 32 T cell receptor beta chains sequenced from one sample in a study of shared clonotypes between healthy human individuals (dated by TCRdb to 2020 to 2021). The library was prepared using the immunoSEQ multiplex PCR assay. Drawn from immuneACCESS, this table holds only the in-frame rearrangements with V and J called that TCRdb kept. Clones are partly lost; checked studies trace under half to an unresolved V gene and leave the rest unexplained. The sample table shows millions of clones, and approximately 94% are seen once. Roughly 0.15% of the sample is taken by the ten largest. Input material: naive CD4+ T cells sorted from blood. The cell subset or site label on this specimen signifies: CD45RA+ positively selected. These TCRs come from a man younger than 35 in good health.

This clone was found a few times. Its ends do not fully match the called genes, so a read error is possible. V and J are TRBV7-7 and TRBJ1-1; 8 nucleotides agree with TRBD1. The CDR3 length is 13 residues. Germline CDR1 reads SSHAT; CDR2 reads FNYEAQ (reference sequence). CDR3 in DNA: TGTGCTAGCAGCCAGGACAGGGACACTGAAGCTTTCTTT. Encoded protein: CASSQDRDTEAFF.

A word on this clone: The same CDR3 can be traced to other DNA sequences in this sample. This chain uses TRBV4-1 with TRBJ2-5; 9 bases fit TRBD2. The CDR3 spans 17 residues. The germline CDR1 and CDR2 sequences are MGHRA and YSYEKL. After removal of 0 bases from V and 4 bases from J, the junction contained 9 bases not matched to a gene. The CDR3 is CASSQDRSTSGGETQYF. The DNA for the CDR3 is TGCGCCAGCAGCCAAGATAGGTCGACTAGCGGAGGAGAGACCCAGTACTTC.

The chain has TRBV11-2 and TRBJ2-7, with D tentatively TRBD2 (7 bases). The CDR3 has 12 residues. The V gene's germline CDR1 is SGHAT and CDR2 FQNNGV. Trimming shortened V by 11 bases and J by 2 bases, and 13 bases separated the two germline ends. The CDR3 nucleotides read TGTGCCGTCGGGGGGCTAACCTACGAGCAGTACTTC. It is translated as CAVGGLTYEQYF.

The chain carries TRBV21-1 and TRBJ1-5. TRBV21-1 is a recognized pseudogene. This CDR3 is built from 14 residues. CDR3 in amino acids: CASSTGVGDQPQHF. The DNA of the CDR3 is TGTGCCAGCAGCACCGGGGTAGGTGATCAGCCCCAGCATTTT.

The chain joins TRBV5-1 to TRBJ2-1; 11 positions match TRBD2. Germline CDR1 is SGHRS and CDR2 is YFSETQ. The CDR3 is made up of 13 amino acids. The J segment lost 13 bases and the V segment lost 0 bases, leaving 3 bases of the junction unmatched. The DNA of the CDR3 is TGCGCCAGCAGCTTGGGGACTAGCGGGCTCCAGTTCTTC. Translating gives CASSLGTSGLQFF.

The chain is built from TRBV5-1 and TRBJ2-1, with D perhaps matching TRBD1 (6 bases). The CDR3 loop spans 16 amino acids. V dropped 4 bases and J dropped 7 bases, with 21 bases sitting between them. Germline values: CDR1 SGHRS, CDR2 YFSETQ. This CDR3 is CASSQSQGSRSNEQFF. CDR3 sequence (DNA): TGCGCCAGCAGCCAATCCCAGGGGAGTAGATCTAATGAGCAGTTCTTC.

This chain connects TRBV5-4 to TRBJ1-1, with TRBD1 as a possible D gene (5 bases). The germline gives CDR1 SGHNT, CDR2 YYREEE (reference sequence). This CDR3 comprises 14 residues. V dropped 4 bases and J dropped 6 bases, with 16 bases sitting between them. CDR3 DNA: TGTGCCAGCAGCCGGAGGGGATCCGTAGCTGAAGCTTTCTTT. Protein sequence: CASSRRGSVAEAFF.

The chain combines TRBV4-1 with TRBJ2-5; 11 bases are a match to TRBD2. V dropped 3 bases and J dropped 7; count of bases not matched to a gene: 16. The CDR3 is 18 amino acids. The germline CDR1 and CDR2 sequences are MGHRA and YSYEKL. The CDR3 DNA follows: TGCGCCAGCAGCCACCCGGGACTAGCGGATGTTCAAGAGCGGACCCAGTACTTC. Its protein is CASSHPGLADVQERTQYF.

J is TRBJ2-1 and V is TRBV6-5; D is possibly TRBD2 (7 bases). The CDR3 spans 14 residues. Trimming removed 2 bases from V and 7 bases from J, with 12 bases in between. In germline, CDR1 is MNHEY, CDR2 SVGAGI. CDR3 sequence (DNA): TGTGCCAGCAGTTACGGGCGGGGGCAAAATGAGCAGTTCTTC. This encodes CASSYGRGQNEQFF.

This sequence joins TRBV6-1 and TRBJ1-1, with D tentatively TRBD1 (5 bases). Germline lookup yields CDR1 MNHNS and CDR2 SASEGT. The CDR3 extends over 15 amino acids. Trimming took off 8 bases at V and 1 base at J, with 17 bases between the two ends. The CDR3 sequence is CASWGTQTWNTEAFF. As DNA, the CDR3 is TGTGCCAGCTGGGGGACTCAAACATGGAACACTGAAGCTTTCTTT.

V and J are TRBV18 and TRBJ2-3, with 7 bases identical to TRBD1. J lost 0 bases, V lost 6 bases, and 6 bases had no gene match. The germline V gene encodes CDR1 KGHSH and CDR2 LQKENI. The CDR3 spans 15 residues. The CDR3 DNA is TGTGCCAGCTCCCGCTGGACAGGCAGCACAGATACGCAGTATTTT. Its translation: CASSRWTGSTDTQYF.

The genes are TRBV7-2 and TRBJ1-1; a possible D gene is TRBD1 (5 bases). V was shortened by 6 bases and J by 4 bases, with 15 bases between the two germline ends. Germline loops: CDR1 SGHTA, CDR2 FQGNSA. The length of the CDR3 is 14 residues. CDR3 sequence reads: CASRPQRQSTEAFF. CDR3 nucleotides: TGTGCCAGCAGACCCCAGAGACAGAGCACTGAAGCTTTCTTT.

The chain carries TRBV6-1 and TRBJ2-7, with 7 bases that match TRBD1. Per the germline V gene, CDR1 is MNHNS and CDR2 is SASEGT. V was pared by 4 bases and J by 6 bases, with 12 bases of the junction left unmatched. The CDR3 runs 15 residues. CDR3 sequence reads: CASSAYSGDRGEQYF. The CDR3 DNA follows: TGTGCCAGCAGTGCTTATAGTGGGGACAGAGGCGAGCAGTACTTC.

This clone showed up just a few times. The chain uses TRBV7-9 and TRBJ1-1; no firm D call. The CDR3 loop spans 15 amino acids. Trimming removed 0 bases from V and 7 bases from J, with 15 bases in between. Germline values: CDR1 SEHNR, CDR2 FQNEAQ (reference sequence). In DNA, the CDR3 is TGTGCCAGCAGCTTAGCGCTCAGAGCCAAAGATGAAGCTTTCTTT. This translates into CASSLALRAKDEAFF.

The chain's CDR3 is CASSLWWGGDTQYF. CDR3 DNA: TGTGCCAGCAGCTTGTGGTGGGGCGGAGATACGCAGTATTTT. The chain carries TRBV5-5 and TRBJ2-3; D is possibly TRBD1 (5 bases). This CDR3 has 14 residues. The ends were cut back, 1 base at V and 5 bases at J, with 11 bases in the middle. Germline CDR1 is SGHKS and CDR2 is YYEKEE (reference sequence).

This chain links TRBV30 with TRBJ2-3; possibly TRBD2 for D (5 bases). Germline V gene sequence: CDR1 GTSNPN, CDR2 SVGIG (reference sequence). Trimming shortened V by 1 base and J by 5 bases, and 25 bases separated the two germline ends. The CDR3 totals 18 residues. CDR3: CAWSAQRVSFSEGDTQYF. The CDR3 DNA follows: TGTGCCTGGAGTGCCCAGAGGGTGAGCTTTTCCGAAGGAGATACGCAGTATTTT.

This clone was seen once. CDR3 sequence (DNA): TGTGCCAGAAGCCCCGATAGCGGGAGGGTCCACAATGAGCAGTTCTTC. This encodes CARSPDSGRVHNEQFF. The chain has TRBV5-3 and TRBJ2-1, with TRBD2 identical over 11 bases. TRBV5-3 falls under the ORF class, with uncertain function. The CDR3 spans 16 residues. J was trimmed by 5 bases and V by 4 bases; bases with no gene match: 8.

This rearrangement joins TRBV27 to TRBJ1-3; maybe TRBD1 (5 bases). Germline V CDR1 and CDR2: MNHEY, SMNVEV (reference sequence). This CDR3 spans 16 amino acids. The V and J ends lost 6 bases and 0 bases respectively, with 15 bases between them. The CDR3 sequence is CASRPSGPLSGNTIYF. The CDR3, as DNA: TGTGCCAGCAGGCCCTCGGGACCGCTCTCTGGAAACACCATATATTTT.

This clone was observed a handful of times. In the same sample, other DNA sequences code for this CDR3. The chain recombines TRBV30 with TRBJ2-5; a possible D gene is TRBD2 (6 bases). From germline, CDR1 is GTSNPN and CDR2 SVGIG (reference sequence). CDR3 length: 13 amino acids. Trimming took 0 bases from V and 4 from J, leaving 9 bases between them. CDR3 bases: TGTGCCTGGAGTGTACTCGGGGGAGAGACCCAGTACTTC. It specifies CAWSVLGGETQYF. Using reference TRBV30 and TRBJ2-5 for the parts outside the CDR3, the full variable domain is SQTIHQWPATLVQPVGSPLSLECTVEGTSNPNLYWYRQAAGRGLQLLFYSVGIGQISSEVPQNLSASRPQDRQFILSSKKLLLSDSGFYLCAWSVLGGETQYFGPGTRLLVL.

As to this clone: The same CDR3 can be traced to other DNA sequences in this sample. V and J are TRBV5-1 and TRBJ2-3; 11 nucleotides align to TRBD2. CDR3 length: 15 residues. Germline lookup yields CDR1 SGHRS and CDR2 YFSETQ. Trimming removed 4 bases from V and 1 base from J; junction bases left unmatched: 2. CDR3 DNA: TGCGCCAGCAGCCTGACTAGCGGGGGCACAGATACGCAGTATTTT. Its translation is CASSLTSGGTDTQYF.

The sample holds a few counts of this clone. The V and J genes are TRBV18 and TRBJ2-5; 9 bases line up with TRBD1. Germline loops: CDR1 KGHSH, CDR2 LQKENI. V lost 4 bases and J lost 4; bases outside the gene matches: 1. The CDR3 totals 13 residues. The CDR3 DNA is TGTGCCAGCTCACAGGGACAGGGAGAGACCCAGTACTTC. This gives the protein CASSQGQGETQYF.

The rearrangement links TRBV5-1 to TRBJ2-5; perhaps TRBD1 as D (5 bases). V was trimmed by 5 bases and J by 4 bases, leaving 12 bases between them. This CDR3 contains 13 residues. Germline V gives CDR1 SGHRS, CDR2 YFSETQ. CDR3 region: CASRAHQGETQYF. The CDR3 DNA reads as TGCGCCAGCAGGGCCCATCAGGGAGAGACCCAGTACTTC.

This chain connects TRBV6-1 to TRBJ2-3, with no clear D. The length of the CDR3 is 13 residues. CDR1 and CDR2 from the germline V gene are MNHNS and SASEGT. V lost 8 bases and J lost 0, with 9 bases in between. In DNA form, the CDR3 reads TGTGCCAGCCGCGGACGTAGCACAGATACGCAGTATTTT. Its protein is CASRGRSTDTQYF.

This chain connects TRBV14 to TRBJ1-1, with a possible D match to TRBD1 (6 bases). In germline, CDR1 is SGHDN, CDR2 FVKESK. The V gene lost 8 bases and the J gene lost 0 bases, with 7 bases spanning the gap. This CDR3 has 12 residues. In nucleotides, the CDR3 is TGTGCCAGCTACAGGGTGAACACTGAAGCTTTCTTT. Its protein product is CASYRVNTEAFF.

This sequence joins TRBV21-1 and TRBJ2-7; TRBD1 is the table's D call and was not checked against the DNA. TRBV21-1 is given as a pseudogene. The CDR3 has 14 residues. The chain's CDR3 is CAALPGQGYHEQYF. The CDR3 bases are TGTGCCGCTCTACCGGGACAGGGCTACCACGAGCAGTACTTC.

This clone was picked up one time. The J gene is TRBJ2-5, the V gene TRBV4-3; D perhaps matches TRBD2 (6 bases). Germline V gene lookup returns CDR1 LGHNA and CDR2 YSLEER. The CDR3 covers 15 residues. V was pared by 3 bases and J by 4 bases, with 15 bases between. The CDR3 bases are TGCGCCAGCAGCCAGAACAAAGGCGGGGTAGAGACCCAGTACTTC. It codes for CASSQNKGGVETQYF.

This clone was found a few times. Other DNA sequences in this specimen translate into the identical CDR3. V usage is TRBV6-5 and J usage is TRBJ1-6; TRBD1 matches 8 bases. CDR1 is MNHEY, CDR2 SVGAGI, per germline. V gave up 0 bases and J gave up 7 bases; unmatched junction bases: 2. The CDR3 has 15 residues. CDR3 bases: TGTGCCAGCAGTTACTCAGGACAGGGCAATTCACCCCTCCACTTT. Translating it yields CASSYSGQGNSPLHF.

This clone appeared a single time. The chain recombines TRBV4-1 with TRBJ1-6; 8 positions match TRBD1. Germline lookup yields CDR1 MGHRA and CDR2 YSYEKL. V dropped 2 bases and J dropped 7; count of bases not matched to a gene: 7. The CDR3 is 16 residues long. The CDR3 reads CASSQPWAGGNSPLHF. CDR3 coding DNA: TGCGCCAGCAGCCAACCCTGGGCAGGGGGCAATTCACCCCTCCACTTT.

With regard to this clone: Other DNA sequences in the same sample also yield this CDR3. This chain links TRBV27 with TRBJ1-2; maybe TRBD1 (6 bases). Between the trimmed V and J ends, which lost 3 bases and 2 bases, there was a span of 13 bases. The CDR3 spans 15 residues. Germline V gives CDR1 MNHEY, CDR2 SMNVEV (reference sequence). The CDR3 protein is CASSLGQGMNYGYTF. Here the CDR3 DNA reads TGTGCCAGCAGTTTGGGGCAGGGGATGAACTATGGCTACACCTTC.

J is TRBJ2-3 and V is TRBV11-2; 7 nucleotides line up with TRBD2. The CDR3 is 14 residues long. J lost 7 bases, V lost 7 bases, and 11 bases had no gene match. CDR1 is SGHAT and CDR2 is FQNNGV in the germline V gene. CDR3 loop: CASTAVGGGYTQYF. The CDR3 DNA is TGTGCCAGCACAGCTGTTGGCGGGGGTTATACGCAGTATTTT.

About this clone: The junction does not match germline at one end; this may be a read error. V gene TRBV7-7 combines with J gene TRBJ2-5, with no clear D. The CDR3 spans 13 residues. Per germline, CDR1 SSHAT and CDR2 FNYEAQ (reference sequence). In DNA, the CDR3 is TGTGCTAGCAGCTCGGACCTGGGGGAGACCCAGTACTTC. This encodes CASSSDLGETQYF.

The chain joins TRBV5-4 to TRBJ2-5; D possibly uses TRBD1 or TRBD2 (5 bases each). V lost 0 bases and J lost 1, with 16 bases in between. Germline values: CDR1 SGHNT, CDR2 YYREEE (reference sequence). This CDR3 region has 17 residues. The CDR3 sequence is CASSLAPGPPLQETQYF. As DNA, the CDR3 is TGTGCCAGCAGCTTGGCTCCGGGACCGCCCCTCCAAGAGACCCAGTACTTC.